This T cell receptor (beta chain) emerged from a study of T-cell reconstitution after alpha-beta-depleted transplantation in children (dated by TCRdb to 2016 to 2017). A note on the overall study: The study quantitatively tracked T-cell immune reconstitution after TCRalphabeta/CD19-depleted allogeneic hematopoietic cell transplantation in children using TCR repertoire profiling.

The protocol used for the library was PCR. TCRdb shows the sequencer as Illumina HiSeq 2500. TCR library preparation used molecular barcoding, with unique molecular identifiers applied to normalize quantification of the TCRbeta repertoire. Using fastp at Q25 and MiXCR, TCRdb reprocessed the public reads and kept productive beta chains. Merged by CDR3 protein, the rows form single entries marked with the most common genes and DNA. In this sample the table shows about 350,000 distinct CDR3 sequences, 10% to 15% of which occur a single time. 3.5% to 4.5% of the sample goes to the ten largest clones. Comment on this clonotype: Its cognate antigen has yet to be identified. Base-call qualities are not available, and no considerably larger clone is one nucleotide away.

The sample in question was PBMCs, obtained from the stem cell graft. The clonotype was recovered from a human donor who donated a stem cell graft to a child with Fanconi anemia.

The DNA sequence is given as TGCGCCAGCAGCCGCAGACAGGGTATAGCTGAAGCTTTCTTT. Its product reads: CASSRRQGIAEAFF. The chain uses TRBV4-3 and TRBJ1-1, with 7 middle bases fitting TRBD1. V lost 4 bases and J lost 6 bases, and the count of bases not matched to a germline gene is 8. In the germline V gene, CDR1 corresponds to LGHNA and CDR2 to YSLEER. CDR3 length: 14 amino acids, cysteine to phenylalanine. The kept DNA is CDR3 alone, 42 bases in frame from the first base.